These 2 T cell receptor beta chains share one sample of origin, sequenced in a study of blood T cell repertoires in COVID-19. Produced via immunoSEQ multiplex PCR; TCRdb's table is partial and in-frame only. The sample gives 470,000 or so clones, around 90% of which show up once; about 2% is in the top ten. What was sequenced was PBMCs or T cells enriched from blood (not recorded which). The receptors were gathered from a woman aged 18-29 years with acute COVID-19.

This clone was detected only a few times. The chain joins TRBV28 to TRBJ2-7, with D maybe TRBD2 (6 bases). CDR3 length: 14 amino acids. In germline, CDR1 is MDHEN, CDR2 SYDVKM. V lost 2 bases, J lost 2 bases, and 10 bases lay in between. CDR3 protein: CASSLRRAPYEQYF. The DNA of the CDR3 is TGTGCCAGCAGTTTAAGGAGGGCCCCCTACGAGCAGTACTTC.

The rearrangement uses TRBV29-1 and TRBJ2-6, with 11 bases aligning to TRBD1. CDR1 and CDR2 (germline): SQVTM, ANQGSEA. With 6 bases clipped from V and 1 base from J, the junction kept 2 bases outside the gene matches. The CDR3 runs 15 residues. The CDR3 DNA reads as TGCAGCGTGCGGGACAGGGGGTCTGGGGCCAACGTCCTGACTTTC. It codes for CSVRDRGSGANVLTF.